This passage covers 20 T cell receptor beta chains from one sample sequenced in a study of blood T cell repertoires in COVID-19. Here immunoSEQ multiplex PCR was the method, and the copy in TCRdb shows in-frame clones only, minus some. The sample holds some 250,000 clones, roughly 91% seen once. The specimen was peripheral blood. These receptors were taken from a woman aged 40 to 49 who had recovered from COVID-19.

This chain joins TRBV10-1 and TRBJ2-1; 7 nucleotides agree with TRBD2. The CDR3 runs to 18 residues. With V trimmed by 0 bases and J by 0 bases, 8 bases remained unmatched. CDR1 is WNHNN, CDR2 SYGVQD, per germline (reference sequence). DNA for the CDR3: TGCGCCAGCAGTGAGTCGGGGGGGATTGGTGGCTCCTACAATGAGCAGTTCTTC. Its translation is CASSESGGIGGSYNEQFF.

The chain carries TRBV18 and TRBJ2-6; D may be TRBD2 (6 bases). Germline V gene data show CDR1 as KGHSH and CDR2 as LQKENI. The CDR3 loop spans 17 amino acids. Trimming cost V 8 bases and J 1 base, with 18 bases left between them. In DNA, the CDR3 is TGTGCCAGCCATATCGGGGCTGGGGGGTCTGGGGCCAACGTCCTGACTTTC. Its protein product is CASHIGAGGSGANVLTF. Complete variable domain (other parts from reference TRBV18 and TRBJ2-6): NAGVMQNPRHLVRRRGQEARLRCSPMKGHSHVYWYRQLPEEGLKFMVYLQKENIIDESGMPKERFSAEFPKEGPSILRIQQVVRGDSAAYFCASHIGAGGSGANVLTFGAGSRLTVL.

The J gene is TRBJ2-7, the V gene TRBV6-6; 10 bases fit TRBD2. Germline lookup yields CDR1 MNHNY and CDR2 SVGAGI (reference sequence). The CDR3 extends over 15 amino acids. The junction had 7 bases not matched to a gene; V was cut back by 7 bases and J by 1 base. In nucleotides, the CDR3 is TGTGCCAGCACCCCCGATAGCGGGAGGTCCTACGAGCAGTACTTC. As protein: CASTPDSGRSYEQYF.

This chain connects TRBV5-4 to TRBJ2-5, with 10 bases lining up with TRBD1. V dropped 0 bases and J dropped 3; count of bases not matched to a gene: 2. Germline V CDR1 and CDR2: SGHNT, YYREEE (reference sequence). The CDR3 covers 15 residues. CDR3 sequence (DNA): TGTGCCAGCAGCTTGGCAGGACAGGGGGAAGAGACCCAGTACTTC. Amino acids: CASSLAGQGEETQYF.

The CDR3 coding sequence is TGTGCCAGCAGCCGGTCCGGGGGCTACGAGCAGTACGTC. Its protein is CASSRSGGYEQYV. The rearrangement joins TRBV3-1 (or the pseudogene TRBV3-2) to TRBJ2-7; D is possibly TRBD2 (6 bases). The CDR3 spans 13 residues. Germline V gene data show CDR1 as LGHDT and CDR2 as YNNKEL (reference sequence). V lost 4 bases to trimming and J lost 3 bases, with 10 bases between them.

In its sample, this clone was seen a few times. The V call is TRBV6-5, the J call TRBJ2-7; 8 nucleotides match TRBD1. Germline-derived CDR1 and CDR2 are MNHEY and SVGAGI. The V segment lost 6 bases and the J segment 2 bases; nucleotides outside the gene matches: 3. CDR3 length: 13 amino acids. CDR3 loop: CASRPGGTYEQYF. The CDR3 nucleotides read TGTGCCAGCAGACCAGGGGGCACCTACGAGCAGTACTTC.

V usage is TRBV11-3 and J usage is TRBJ2-1, with 8 bases fitting TRBD1. Germline CDR1 is SGHNT and CDR2 is YENEEA. CDR3 length: 15 residues. V was pared by 5 bases and J by 4 bases, with 7 bases of the junction left unmatched. The CDR3 DNA reads as TGTGCCAGCAGCAAAGGGACAGGTGCATACAATGAGCAGTTCTTC. Translating gives CASSKGTGAYNEQFF. The variable domain in full, with the rest retrieved from reference TRBV11-3 and TRBJ2-1, is EAGVVQSPRYKIIEKKQPVAFWCNPISGHNTLYWYLQNLGQGPELLIRYENEEAVDDSQLPKDRFSAERLKGVDSTLKIQPAELGDSAVYLCASSKGTGAYNEQFFGPGTRLTVL.

The chain couples TRBV11-3 to TRBJ2-3, with D possibly TRBD2 on 5 matching bases. Trimming shortened V by 10 bases and J by 1 base, and 9 bases separated the two germline ends. This CDR3 has 12 residues. In germline, CDR1 is SGHNT, CDR2 YENEEA. The CDR3: CATSSGTDTQYF. The CDR3 nucleotides read TGTGCCACCAGTAGCGGCACAGATACGCAGTATTTT.

CDR3 nucleotide sequence: TGCGCCAGCAGCCAAGAGACAGGGCAAAACTACGAGCAGTACTTC. Its translation is CASSQETGQNYEQYF. The chain has TRBV4-3 and TRBJ2-7; 7 bases line up with TRBD1. The CDR3 has 15 residues. V shed 0 bases and J 3 bases; nucleotides not matched to a gene: 5. Germline CDR1 and CDR2: LGHNA and YSLEER.

J is TRBJ1-2 and V is TRBV3-1 (or the pseudogene TRBV3-2); no clear D gene. The CDR3 is made up of 14 amino acids. V lost 1 base and J lost 7, with 13 bases in between. Per germline, CDR1 LGHDT and CDR2 YNNKEL (reference sequence). CDR3 DNA sequence: TGTGCCAGCAGCCAAGGTGCCGGGGAAAGTGGCTACACCTTC. Encoded protein: CASSQGAGESGYTF.

The chain links TRBV27 to TRBJ2-7; weak D call: TRBD2 (7 bases). V gave up 6 bases and J gave up 6 bases, with 15 bases separating them. CDR3 length: 13 amino acids. Germline lookup yields CDR1 MNHEY and CDR2 SMNVEV (reference sequence). The CDR3 DNA reads as TGTGCCAGCAGCCGAGGGGGGGGGTGCGAGCAGTACGTC. Protein: CASSRGGGCEQYV.

V usage is TRBV6-5 and J usage is TRBJ1-1, with TRBD1 identical over 9 bases. The V gene end was trimmed by 7 bases and the J gene end by 1 base; junction bases not matched to a gene: 7. CDR1 is MNHEY and CDR2 is SVGAGI in the germline V gene. The CDR3 totals 15 residues. CDR3 bases: TGTGCCAGCACCCCCCTGGGACAGGGGAACACTGAAGCTTTCTTT. It is translated as CASTPLGQGNTEAFF.

The chain links TRBV7-2 to TRBJ2-1, with TRBD2 matching over 9 bases. The CDR3 spans 15 residues. Germline V gene lookup returns CDR1 SGHTA and CDR2 FQGNSA. The V segment lost 4 bases and the J segment 6 bases; nucleotides outside the gene matches: 7. CDR3 sequence reads: CASSWRREGGNEQFF. CDR3 DNA: TGTGCCAGCAGCTGGAGGCGGGAGGGTGGCAATGAGCAGTTCTTC.

V is TRBV24-1 and J is TRBJ2-2; TRBD2 matches at 13 bases. With V trimmed by 4 bases and J by 8 bases, 15 bases remained unmatched. Germline V gene lookup returns CDR1 KGHDR and CDR2 SFDVKD. The CDR3 has 19 residues. CDR3 DNA: TGTGCCACCAGTGACCCCCGGACTAGCGGGAGTAAGGTTGCGGGGGAGCTGTTTTTT. Protein: CATSDPRTSGSKVAGELFF.

The rearrangement uses TRBV19 and TRBJ1-2, with 7 bases aligning to TRBD1. Germline values: CDR1 LNHDA, CDR2 SQIVND (reference sequence). The junction had 7 bases not matched to a gene; V was cut back by 3 bases and J by 0 bases. The CDR3 contains 16 residues. The CDR3 DNA reads TGTGCCAGTAGTATCTTCGGACAGGCTCCTAACTATGGCTACACCTTC. Translation gives CASSIFGQAPNYGYTF. Full variable domain (rest looked up from reference TRBV19 and TRBJ1-2): DGGITQSPKYLFRKEGQNVTLSCEQNLNHDAMYWYRQDPGQGLRLIYYSQIVNDFQKGDIAEGYSVSREKKESFPLTVTSAQKNPTAFYLCASSIFGQAPNYGYTFGSGTRLTVV.

A single count supports this clone. The chain uses TRBV7-9 and TRBJ2-1; D not certain. This CDR3 contains 13 residues. The germline V gene has CDR1 SEHNR and CDR2 FQNEAQ (reference sequence). V shed 5 bases and J shed 2 bases, with 7 bases lying between them. CDR3 nucleotide sequence: TGTGCCAGCAGCCCCAGGACCTACAATGAGCAGTTCTTC. Translating it yields CASSPRTYNEQFF. Supplemented by reference TRBV7-9 and TRBJ2-1, the full variable domain reads DTGVSQNPRHKITKRGQNVTFRCDPISEHNRLYWYRQTLGQGPEFLTYFQNEAQLEKSRLLSDRFSAERPKGSFSTLEIQRTEQGDSAMYLCASSPRTYNEQFFGPGTRLTVL.

The chain recombines TRBV10-2 with TRBJ1-2; D is perhaps TRBD1 (5 bases). Between the trimmed V and J ends, which lost 6 bases and 4 bases, there was a span of 9 bases. Looked up from germline, CDR1 is WSHSY and CDR2 is SAAADI. The CDR3 runs 12 residues. The CDR3 nucleotides read TGCGCCAGCAGAACCGACAGCTATGGCTACACCTTC. This encodes CASRTDSYGYTF.

This chain links TRBV9 with TRBJ2-1, with 8 positions matching TRBD2. Unmatched junction bases numbered 14, after V lost 3 bases and J lost 9 bases. Germline V lookup: CDR1 SGDLS, CDR2 YYNGEE. The CDR3 has 16 residues. The CDR3 sequence is CASSGVSSGNPREQFF. Written as DNA, the CDR3 is TGTGCCAGCAGCGGGGTGAGTAGCGGGAACCCCCGTGAGCAGTTCTTC.

The chain has TRBV7-7 and TRBJ2-1, with 11 bases fitting TRBD2. The length of the CDR3 is 15 residues. The germline CDR1 and CDR2 sequences are SSHAT and FNYEAQ (reference sequence). Trimming removed 5 bases from V and 5 bases from J; junction bases left unmatched: 5. This CDR3 is CASSLLGLADNEQFF. CDR3 DNA sequence: TGTGCCAGCAGCCTCCTGGGACTAGCGGACAATGAGCAGTTCTTC.

This chain links TRBV7-8 with TRBJ2-7; TRBD2 agrees at 12 bases. The trim removed 5 bases at V and 2 bases at J, leaving 25 bases unmatched. CDR1 is SGHVS, CDR2 FQNEAQ, per germline. There are 22 residues in the CDR3. CDR3 in amino acids: CASSHSLWASGRATLGTYEQYF. The CDR3 bases are TGTGCCAGCAGCCACTCGCTTTGGGCTAGCGGGAGGGCCACTCTGGGAACCTACGAGCAGTACTTC.